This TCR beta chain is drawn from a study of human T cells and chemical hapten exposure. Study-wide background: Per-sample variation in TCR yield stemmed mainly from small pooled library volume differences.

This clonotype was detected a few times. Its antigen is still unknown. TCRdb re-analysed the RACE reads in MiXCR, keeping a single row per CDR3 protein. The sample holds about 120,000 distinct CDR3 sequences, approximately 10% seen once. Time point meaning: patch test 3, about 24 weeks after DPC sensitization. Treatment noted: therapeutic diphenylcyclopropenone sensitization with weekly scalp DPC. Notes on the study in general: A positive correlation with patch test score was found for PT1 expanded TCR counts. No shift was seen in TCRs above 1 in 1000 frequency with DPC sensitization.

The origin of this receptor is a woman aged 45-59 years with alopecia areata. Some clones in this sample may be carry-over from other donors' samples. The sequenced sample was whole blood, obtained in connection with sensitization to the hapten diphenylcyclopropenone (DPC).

For the CDR3, the DNA is TGCAGCGTCCAGATTATGAACACTGAAGCTTTCTTT. Translated, it gives CSVQIMNTEAFF. This chain links TRBV29-1 with TRBJ1-1, with unresolved D. The CDR3 extends over 12 amino acids. V dropped 6 bases and J dropped 0 bases, with 8 bases sitting between them. Per the germline V gene, CDR1 is SQVTM and CDR2 is ANQGSEA.